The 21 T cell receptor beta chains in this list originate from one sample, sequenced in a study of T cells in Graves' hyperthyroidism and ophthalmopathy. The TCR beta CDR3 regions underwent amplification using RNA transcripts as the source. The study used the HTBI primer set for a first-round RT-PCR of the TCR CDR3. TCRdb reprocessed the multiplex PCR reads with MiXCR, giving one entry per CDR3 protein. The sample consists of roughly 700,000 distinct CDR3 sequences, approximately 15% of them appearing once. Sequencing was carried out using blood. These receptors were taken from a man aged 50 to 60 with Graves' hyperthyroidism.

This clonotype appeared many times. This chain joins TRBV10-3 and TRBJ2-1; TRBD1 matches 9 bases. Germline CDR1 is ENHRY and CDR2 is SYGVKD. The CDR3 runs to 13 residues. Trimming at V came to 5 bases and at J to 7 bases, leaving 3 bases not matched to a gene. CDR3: CAISTDRGNEQFF. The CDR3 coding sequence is TGTGCCATCAGTACTGACAGGGGGAATGAGCAGTTCTTC.

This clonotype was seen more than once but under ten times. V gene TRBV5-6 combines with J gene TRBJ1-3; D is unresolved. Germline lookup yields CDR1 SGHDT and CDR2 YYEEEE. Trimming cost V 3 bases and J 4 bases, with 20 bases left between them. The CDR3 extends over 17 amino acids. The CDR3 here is CASSSPRKQVSGNTIYF. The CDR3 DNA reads TGTGCCAGCAGCTCCCCCAGGAAGCAGGTATCAGGAAACACCATATATTTT.

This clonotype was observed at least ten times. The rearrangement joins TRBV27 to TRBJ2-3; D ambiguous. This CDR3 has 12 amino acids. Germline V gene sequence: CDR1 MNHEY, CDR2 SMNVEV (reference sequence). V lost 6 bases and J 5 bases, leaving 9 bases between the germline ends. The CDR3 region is CASSPSVDTQYF. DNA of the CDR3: TGTGCCAGCAGCCCGTCCGTAGATACGCAGTATTTT.

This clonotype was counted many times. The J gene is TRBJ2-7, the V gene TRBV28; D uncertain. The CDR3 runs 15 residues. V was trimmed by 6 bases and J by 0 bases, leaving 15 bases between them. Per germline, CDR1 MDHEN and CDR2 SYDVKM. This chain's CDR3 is CASSPGRRSSYEQYF. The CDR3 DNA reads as TGTGCCAGCAGCCCTGGACGGCGGAGCTCCTACGAGCAGTACTTC.

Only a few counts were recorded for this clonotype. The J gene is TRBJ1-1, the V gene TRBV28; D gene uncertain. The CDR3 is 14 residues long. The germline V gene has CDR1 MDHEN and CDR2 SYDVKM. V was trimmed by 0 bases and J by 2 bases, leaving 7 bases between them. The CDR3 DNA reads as TGTGCCAGCAGTTTATGGAAGATAAACACTGAAGCTTTCTTT. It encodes CASSLWKINTEAFF.

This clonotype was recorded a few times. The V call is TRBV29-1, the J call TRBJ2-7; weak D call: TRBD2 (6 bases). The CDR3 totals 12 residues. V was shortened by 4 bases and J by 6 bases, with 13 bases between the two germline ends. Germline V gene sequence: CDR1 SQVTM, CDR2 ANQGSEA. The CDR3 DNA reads TGCAGCGTTGTAAGGTTGGGGGGCGAGCAGTACTTC. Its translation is CSVVRLGGEQYF.

This CDR3 is CASSLRAGEFYEQYF. CDR3 bases: TGTGCCAGCAGTTTGAGGGCGGGAGAGTTCTACGAGCAGTACTTC. V usage is TRBV27 and J usage is TRBJ2-7, with 7 bases identical to TRBD2. The V and J ends lost 3 bases and 3 bases, in that order; junction bases with no gene match: 8. The CDR3 spans 15 residues. Per the germline V gene, CDR1 is MNHEY and CDR2 is SMNVEV (reference sequence).

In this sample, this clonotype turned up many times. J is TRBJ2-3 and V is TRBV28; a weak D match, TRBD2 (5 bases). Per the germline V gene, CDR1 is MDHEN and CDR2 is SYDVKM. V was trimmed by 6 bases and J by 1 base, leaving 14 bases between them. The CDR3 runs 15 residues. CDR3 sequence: CASRLRGTRTDTQYF. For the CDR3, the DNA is TGTGCCAGCAGGCTTCGGGGAACTCGCACAGATACGCAGTATTTT.

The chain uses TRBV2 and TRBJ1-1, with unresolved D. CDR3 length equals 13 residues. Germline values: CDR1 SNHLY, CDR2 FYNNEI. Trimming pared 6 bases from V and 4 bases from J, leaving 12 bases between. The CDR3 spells CASSSFWVTEAFF. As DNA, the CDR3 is TGTGCCAGCAGCTCCTTCTGGGTCACTGAAGCTTTCTTT.

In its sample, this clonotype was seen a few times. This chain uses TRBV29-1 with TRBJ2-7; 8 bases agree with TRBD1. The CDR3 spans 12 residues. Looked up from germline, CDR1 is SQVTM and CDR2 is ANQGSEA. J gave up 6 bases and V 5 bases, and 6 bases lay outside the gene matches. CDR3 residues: CSVSGQGFEQYF. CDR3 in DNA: TGCAGCGTTTCCGGACAGGGCTTCGAGCAGTACTTC.

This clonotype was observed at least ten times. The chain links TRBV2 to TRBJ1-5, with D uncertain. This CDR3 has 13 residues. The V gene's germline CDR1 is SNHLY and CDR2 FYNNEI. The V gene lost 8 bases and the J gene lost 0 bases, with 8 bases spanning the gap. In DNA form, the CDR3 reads TGTGCCAGCGTCGGGATTAGCAATCAGCCCCAGCATTTT. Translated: CASVGISNQPQHF. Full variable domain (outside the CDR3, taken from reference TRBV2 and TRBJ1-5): EPEVTQTPSHQVTQMGQEVILRCVPISNHLYFYWYRQILGQKVEFLVSFYNNEISEKSEIFDDQFSVERPDGSNFTLKIRSTKLEDSAMYFCASVGISNQPQHFGDGTRLSIL.

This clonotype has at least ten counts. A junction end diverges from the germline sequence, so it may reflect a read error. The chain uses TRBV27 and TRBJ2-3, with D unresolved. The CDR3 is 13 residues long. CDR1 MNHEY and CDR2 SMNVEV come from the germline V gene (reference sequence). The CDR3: CASTLLGTDTQYF. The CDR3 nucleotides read TGTGCCAGCACTTTATTGGGCACAGATACGCAGTATTTT.

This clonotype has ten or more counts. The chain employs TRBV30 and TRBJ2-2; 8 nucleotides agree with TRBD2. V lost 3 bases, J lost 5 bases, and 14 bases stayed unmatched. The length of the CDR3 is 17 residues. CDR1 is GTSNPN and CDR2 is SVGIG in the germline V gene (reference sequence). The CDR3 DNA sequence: TGTGCCTGGAGCGGTATTAGGCGGGAGGTCACAACCGGGGAGCTGTTTTTT. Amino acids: CAWSGIRREVTTGELFF. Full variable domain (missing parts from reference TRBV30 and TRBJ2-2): SQTIHQWPATLVQPVGSPLSLECTVEGTSNPNLYWYRQAAGRGLQLLFYSVGIGQISSEVPQNLSASRPQDRQFILSSKKLLLSDSGFYLCAWSGIRREVTTGELFFGEGSRLTVL.

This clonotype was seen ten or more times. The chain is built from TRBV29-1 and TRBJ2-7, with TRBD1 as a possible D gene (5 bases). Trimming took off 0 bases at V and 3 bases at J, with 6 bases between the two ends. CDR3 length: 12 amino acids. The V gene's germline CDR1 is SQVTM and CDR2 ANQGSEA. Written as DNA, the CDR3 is TGCAGCGTTGAAGAGCAGGGCTACGAGCAGTACTTC. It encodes CSVEEQGYEQYF.

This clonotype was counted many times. CDR3 nucleotides: TGTGCCAGCAAGTGGGTTCCAGGGAACACCGGGGAGCTGTTTTTT. It encodes CASKWVPGNTGELFF. This rearrangement joins TRBV2 to TRBJ2-2; D unclear. This CDR3 has 15 amino acids. CDR1 is SNHLY, CDR2 FYNNEI, per germline. Deletions cut 7 bases from V and 1 base from J, with 13 bases between.

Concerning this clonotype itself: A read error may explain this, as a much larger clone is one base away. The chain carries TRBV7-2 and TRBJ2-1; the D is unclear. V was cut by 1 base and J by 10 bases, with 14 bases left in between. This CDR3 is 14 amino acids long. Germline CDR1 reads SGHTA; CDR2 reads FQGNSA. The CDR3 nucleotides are TGTGCCAGCAGCTTAGGGGCGCTGTCAAGCGAGCAGTTCTTC. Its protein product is CASSLGALSSEQFF.

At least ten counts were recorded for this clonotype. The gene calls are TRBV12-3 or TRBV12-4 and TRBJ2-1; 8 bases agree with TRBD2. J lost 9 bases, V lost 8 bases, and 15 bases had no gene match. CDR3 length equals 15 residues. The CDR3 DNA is TGTGCCAGCGTTTCTTTCCGACTAGCGCCCGGTGAGCAGTTCTTC. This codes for CASVSFRLAPGEQFF.

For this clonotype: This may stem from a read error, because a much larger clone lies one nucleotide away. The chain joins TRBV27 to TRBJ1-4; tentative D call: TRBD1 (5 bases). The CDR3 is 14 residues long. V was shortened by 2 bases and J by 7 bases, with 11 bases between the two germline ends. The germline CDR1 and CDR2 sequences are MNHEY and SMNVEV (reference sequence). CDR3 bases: TGTGCCAGCAGTTTAGGACAAGGACTTGAAAAACTGTTTTTT. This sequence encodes CASSLGQGLEKLFF.

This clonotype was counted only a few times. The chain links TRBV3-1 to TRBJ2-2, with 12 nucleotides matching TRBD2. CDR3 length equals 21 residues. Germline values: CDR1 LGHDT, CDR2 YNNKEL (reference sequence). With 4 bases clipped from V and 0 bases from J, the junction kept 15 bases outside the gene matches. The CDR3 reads CASSPATSGGSHRSNTGELFF. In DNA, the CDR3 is TGTGCCAGCAGCCCCGCGACTAGCGGGGGAAGCCACCGCTCGAACACCGGGGAGCTGTTTTTT.

CDR3 region: CASSPPRHHSNQPQHF. The CDR3 bases are TGTGCCAGCAGTCCCCCCCGTCATCATAGCAATCAGCCCCAGCATTTT. V gene TRBV6-1 combines with J gene TRBJ1-5; D is ambiguous. Germline lookup yields CDR1 MNHNS and CDR2 SASEGT. The CDR3 has 16 amino acids. The V end was cut by 5 bases, the J end by 0 bases, with 14 bases between.

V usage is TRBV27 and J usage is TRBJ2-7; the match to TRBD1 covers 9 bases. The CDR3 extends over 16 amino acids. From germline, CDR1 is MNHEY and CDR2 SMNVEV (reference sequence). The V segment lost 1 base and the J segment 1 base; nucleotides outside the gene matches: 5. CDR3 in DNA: TGTGCCAGCAGTTTATACGCCGGGACAGGGTCCTACGAGCAGTACTTC. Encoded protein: CASSLYAGTGSYEQYF.